The 18 T cell receptor beta chains in this list originate from one sample, sequenced in a study of T cell responses to AZD1222 COVID-19 vaccine. Using immunoSEQ multiplex PCR, the repertoire was profiled, and TCRdb retains in-frame clones only, with some absent. The sample consists of about 140,000 clones, roughly nine tenths of them appearing once. Sequenced here: peripheral blood, sampled on day 0 of AZD1222 vaccination. The receptors come from an adult in good health.

The V and J genes are TRBV6-1 and TRBJ1-3, with a tentative D call TRBD1 (5 bases). Trimming took 2 bases from V and 1 from J, leaving 18 bases between them. CDR1 is MNHNS, CDR2 SASEGT, per germline. This CDR3 comprises 18 residues. As DNA, the CDR3 is TGTGCCAGCAGTGAACAGATCTTCGGGGGGAGGTCTGGAAACACCATATATTTT. This gives the protein CASSEQIFGGRSGNTIYF.

V is TRBV12-3 or TRBV12-4 and J is TRBJ2-7; the D is unclear. V lost 7 bases, J lost 0 bases, and 10 bases lay in between. The CDR3 extends over 13 amino acids. Here the CDR3 DNA reads TGTGCCAGCACCAACCGCTACTCCTACGAGCAGTACTTC. Encoded protein: CASTNRYSYEQYF.

This sequence joins TRBV30 and TRBJ1-2, with D possibly TRBD1 on 6 matching bases. Germline CDR1 and CDR2: GTSNPN and SVGIG (reference sequence). The CDR3 runs 15 residues. Trimming removed 5 bases at V and 5 bases at J, with 21 bases between. CDR3 DNA sequence: TGTGCCTGGGTGAACCGGGACACCAGATCGTATGGCTACACCTTC. This gives the protein CAWVNRDTRSYGYTF.

The chain couples TRBV11-3 to TRBJ1-4; no clear D. Germline-derived CDR1 and CDR2 are SGHNT and YENEEA. This CDR3 has 13 amino acids. V was pared by 7 bases and J by 6 bases, with 12 bases between. The CDR3 here is CASNQKADEKLFF. CDR3 DNA sequence: TGTGCCAGCAATCAAAAAGCTGATGAAAAACTGTTTTTT.

This chain connects TRBV11-2 to TRBJ2-1, with D unresolved. V was clipped by 3 bases and J by 7 bases, with 7 bases between them. Germline-derived CDR1 and CDR2 are SGHAT and FQNNGV. The CDR3 is 12 residues long. CDR3 sequence reads: CASSFITNEQFF. As DNA, the CDR3 is TGTGCCAGCAGCTTCATAACAAATGAGCAGTTCTTC.

This sequence joins TRBV6-5 and TRBJ2-2; D is uncertain. CDR1 and CDR2 from the germline V gene are MNHEY and SVGAGI. V was trimmed by 5 bases and J by 6 bases, leaving 10 bases between them. The length of the CDR3 is 13 residues. The CDR3 nucleotides are TGTGCCAGCAGTCGGGTCTTCGCCGGGGAGCTGTTTTTT. Its translation: CASSRVFAGELFF.

The rearrangement uses TRBV7-2 and TRBJ2-7; TRBD2 agrees at 9 bases. Germline V gene lookup returns CDR1 SGHTA and CDR2 FQGNSA. V was pared by 4 bases and J by 2 bases, with 3 bases of the junction left unmatched. There are 14 residues in the CDR3. CDR3 protein: CASSSTSGTYEQYF. The CDR3 nucleotides are TGTGCCAGCAGCTCGACTAGCGGAACCTACGAGCAGTACTTC.

The gene calls are TRBV5-1 and TRBJ1-3, with 7 nucleotides matching TRBD1. V trimming: 3 bases; J trimming: 2 bases; junction bases outside the gene matches: 5. This CDR3 has 15 amino acids. The germline V gene encodes CDR1 SGHRS and CDR2 YFSETQ. The DNA of the CDR3 is TGCGCCAGCAGCTCGACAGGGCCGGCTGGAAACACCATATATTTT. The encoded protein is CASSSTGPAGNTIYF.

V gene TRBV18 combines with J gene TRBJ2-1, with 12 bases lining up with TRBD2. This CDR3 region has 15 residues. The germline V gene encodes CDR1 KGHSH and CDR2 LQKENI. Germline trimming cut 6 bases from V and 9 bases from J; bases unmatched to any gene: 9. The CDR3 here is CASSPGTSGWSEQFF. The DNA for the CDR3 is TGTGCCAGCTCCCCAGGGACTAGCGGGTGGAGTGAGCAGTTCTTC.

The chain carries TRBV4-1 and TRBJ2-3; D may correspond to TRBD1 or TRBD2 (5 bases each). Trimming removed 4 bases from V and 2 bases from J, with 13 bases in between. CDR1 and CDR2 (germline): MGHRA, YSYEKL. CDR3 length: 15 residues. The CDR3 here is CASSPGTFNTDTQYF. Here the CDR3 DNA reads TGCGCCAGCAGCCCAGGGACGTTCAACACAGATACGCAGTATTTT.

The count of this clone is one. Relative to the germline gene, one junction end is altered; a read error may explain this. The rearrangement uses TRBV7-7 and TRBJ2-2; 9 bases map to TRBD2. The CDR3 length is 17 residues. CDR1 and CDR2 from the germline V gene are SSHAT and FNYEAQ (reference sequence). This CDR3 is CASSLHIAGGDTGELFF. In DNA, the CDR3 is TGTGCTAGCAGCTTACACATCGCGGGAGGGGATACCGGGGAGCTGTTTTTT. The whole variable domain, filled in from reference TRBV7-7 and TRBJ2-2, reads GAGVSQSPRYKVTKRGQDVTLRCDPISSHATLYWYQQALGQGPEFLTYFNYEAQPDKSGLPSDRFSAERPEGSISTLTIQRTEQRDSAMYRCASSLHIAGGDTGELFFGEGSRLTVL.

The DNA of the CDR3 is TGTGCCAGCTCACCACTCCCCCTACAGGGGTTGAACACCGGGGAGCTGTTTTTT. Residues: CASSPLPLQGLNTGELFF. The chain has TRBV18 and TRBJ2-2, with 7 nucleotides matching TRBD1. There are 18 residues in the CDR3. V was clipped by 1 base and J by 1 base; unmatched bases: 9. In germline, CDR1 is KGHSH, CDR2 LQKENI.

The V gene is TRBV7-8, the J gene TRBJ1-6, with D perhaps TRBD1 (5 bases). Per germline, CDR1 SGHVS and CDR2 FQNEAQ. The CDR3 is 15 residues long. The V end was cut by 5 bases, the J end by 7 bases, with 15 bases between. In nucleotides, the CDR3 is TGTGCCAGCAGCGACTTTCAGGGTGGGAATTCACCCCTCCACTTT. As protein: CASSDFQGGNSPLHF.

The V gene is TRBV11-3, the J gene TRBJ1-1; no definite D call. Between the trimmed V and J ends, which lost 6 bases and 9 bases, there was a span of 17 bases. Germline V CDR1 and CDR2: SGHNT, YENEEA. This CDR3 has 13 residues. CDR3 amino acids: CASSPGEGLQAFF. The DNA for the CDR3 is TGTGCCAGCAGTCCGGGAGAAGGACTCCAAGCTTTCTTT.

This clone was recorded once. This chain joins TRBV25-1 and TRBJ2-5, with D uncertain. CDR3 length equals 13 residues. Trimming pared 1 base from V and 4 bases from J, leaving 7 bases between. Looked up from germline, CDR1 is MGHDK and CDR2 is SYGVNS. CDR3 DNA: TGTGCCAGCAGTGAATCCCCCCCAGAGACCCAGTACTTC. Encoded protein: CASSESPPETQYF.

This clone occurred a few times. The J gene is TRBJ1-1, the V gene TRBV15; no clear D. Trimming removed 0 bases at V and 1 base at J, with 9 bases between. Germline CDR1 reads LNHNV; CDR2 reads YYDKDF (reference sequence). The CDR3 length is 15 residues. CDR3 nucleotides: TGTGCCACCAGCAGAGATAGTCGCCCGAACACTGAAGCTTTCTTT. Protein: CATSRDSRPNTEAFF. Filled out from reference TRBV15 and TRBJ1-1, the complete variable domain reads DAMVIQNPRYQVTQFGKPVTLSCSQTLNHNVMYWYQQKSSQAPKLLFHYYDKDFNNEADTPDNFQSRRPNTSFCFLDIRSPGLGDTAMYLCATSRDSRPNTEAFFGQGTRLTVV.

The chain recombines TRBV6-5 with TRBJ1-2; TRBD1 is a possible D gene (5 bases). The germline V gene encodes CDR1 MNHEY and CDR2 SVGAGI. This CDR3 has 14 amino acids. Trimming took 6 bases from V and 2 from J, leaving 13 bases between them. The CDR3 coding sequence is TGTGCCAGCAGCCCCGGGACGATCAACTATGGCTACACCTTC. This sequence encodes CASSPGTINYGYTF.

Note on this clone: A junction boundary mismatches the germline segment, possibly from a read error. This sequence joins TRBV5-4 and TRBJ1-2, with no clear D. The CDR3 length is 13 residues. The germline gives CDR1 SGHNT, CDR2 YYREEE (reference sequence). The CDR3 coding sequence is TGTGCCAGTCCCATGTCGGGTGGTGCCGTTGGGGCCTTC. As protein: CASPMSGGAVGAF.